This TCR beta chain was captured by sequencing in a study of cytomegalovirus exposure and HLA in healthy donors. Study-wide findings and caveats: A later analysis linked a missense DCLRE1C variant to TCR beta V- and J-gene trimming.

It was with 60 Vbeta and 13 Jbeta primers that the PCR ran. Assay: immunoSEQ multiplex PCR; the TCRdb copy retains only in-frame clones and omits some. The data show 100,000 to 150,000 clones, 75% to 85% seen once. The CDR3 spans 12 residues. Looked up from germline, CDR1 is LNHDA and CDR2 is SQIVND (reference sequence). Trimming removed 3 bases from V and 5 bases from J; junction bases left unmatched: 1. This clone occurred a few times. The antigen is not known. J is TRBJ2-7 and V is TRBV19, with 7 bases aligning to TRBD1. Specimen: PBMCs. The source is a man aged 25-45 years in good health and CMV-seropositive. DNA for the CDR3: TGTGCCAGTAGTATCGGACAGGACGAGCAGTACTTC. Translation: CASSIGQDEQYF.